Each of the 25 T cell receptor beta chains below was sequenced from the same sample in a study of regulatory T cells in long-lasting Graves disease. Construction of TCR beta libraries relied on iRepertoire HTBI primers and on Arm-PCR targeting CDR3 regions. Via MiXCR, TCRdb re-called the multiplex PCR reads, giving one row per CDR3 protein. The sample includes about 460,000 distinct CDR3 sequences, approximately 23% of them seen just once. Stated time point: persistent/refractory GD, antithyroid drugs over 5 years with positive TRAb. PBMC-derived RNA was used for the TCR library. The material was peripheral blood mononuclear cells (PBMCs), obtained when the disease was refractory, from a patient treated with antithyroid drugs. All receptors derive from a female donor with Graves disease.

This clonotype came up once. This chain uses TRBV28 with TRBJ1-5; possible D gene TRBD1, 6 bases. Looked up from germline, CDR1 is MDHEN and CDR2 is SYDVKM. V shed 4 bases and J shed 5 bases, with 15 bases lying between them. This CDR3 contains 15 residues. CDR3 sequence: CASSWGRGSHQPQHF. As DNA, the CDR3 is TGTGCCAGCAGTTGGGGCAGGGGATCTCATCAGCCCCAGCATTTT. Variable domain in full (rest from reference TRBV28 and TRBJ1-5): DVKVTQSSRYLVKRTGEKVFLECVQDMDHENMFWYRQDPGLGLRLIYFSYDVKMKEKGDIPEGYSVSREKKERFSLILESASTNQTSMYLCASSWGRGSHQPQHFGDGTRLSIL.

The chain employs TRBV7-9 and TRBJ1-2; no clear D gene. Germline lookup yields CDR1 SEHNR and CDR2 FQNEAQ (reference sequence). The CDR3 sequence is 13 residues long. V gave up 2 bases and J gave up 5 bases, with 9 bases separating them. CDR3 sequence (DNA): TGTGCCAGCAGCTTACAGACCGAGTATGGCTACACCTTC. Translating it yields CASSLQTEYGYTF.

At least ten counts were recorded for this clonotype. CDR3 sequence reads: CASSPSKGQGQPQHF. CDR3 DNA: TGTGCCAGTAGTCCTTCAAAGGGACAGGGTCAGCCCCAGCATTTT. The gene calls are TRBV19 and TRBJ1-5, with 9 bases matching TRBD1. The CDR3 has 15 amino acids. Per the germline V gene, CDR1 is LNHDA and CDR2 is SQIVND (reference sequence). Trimming cost V 5 bases and J 6 bases; bases outside gene matches: 8.

The chain uses TRBV28 and TRBJ2-1; no clear D gene. Trimming cost V 8 bases and J 3 bases, with 11 bases left between them. Looked up from germline, CDR1 is MDHEN and CDR2 is SYDVKM. The CDR3 runs to 13 residues. CDR3 protein: CASLPRNYNEQFF. The CDR3 DNA sequence: TGTGCCAGCCTTCCGAGGAACTACAATGAGCAGTTCTTC.

Only a few counts were recorded for this clonotype. The CDR3 is CASRYGQGPYGYTF. CDR3 in DNA: TGTGCCAGCAGATACGGGCAAGGACCCTATGGCTACACCTTC. This chain joins TRBV6-1 and TRBJ1-2; no clear D gene. From germline, CDR1 is MNHNS and CDR2 SASEGT. V lost 6 bases and J lost 4, with 15 bases in between. This CDR3 region has 14 residues.

This clonotype appeared many times. The V and J genes are TRBV2 and TRBJ1-2; 11 positions agree with TRBD1. Trimming removed 4 bases from V and 7 bases from J; junction bases left unmatched: 8. This CDR3 is built from 15 residues. CDR1 and CDR2 from the germline V gene are SNHLY and FYNNEI. This chain's CDR3 is CASSVRTGGASGYTF. The CDR3, as DNA: TGTGCCAGCAGTGTAAGGACAGGGGGCGCAAGTGGCTACACCTTC.

The V and J genes are TRBV30 and TRBJ1-1; D unclear. Germline loops: CDR1 GTSNPN, CDR2 SVGIG (reference sequence). The germline V and J ends were trimmed by 0 bases and 1 base, with 6 bases remaining between them. There are 13 residues in the CDR3. The CDR3: CAWSVAENTEAFF. The CDR3 DNA sequence: TGTGCCTGGAGTGTGGCGGAGAACACTGAAGCTTTCTTT.

This chain uses TRBV4-1 with TRBJ1-1; 7 positions agree with TRBD1. Germline V gene data show CDR1 as MGHRA and CDR2 as YSYEKL. V dropped 0 bases and J dropped 5; count of bases not matched to a gene: 9. The CDR3 covers 16 residues. The CDR3 DNA is TGCGCCAGCAGCCAAGATTTGAGGGGGCTCGGAACTGAAGCTTTCTTT. It translates to CASSQDLRGLGTEAFF.

This clonotype was counted many times. The chain uses TRBV6-1 and TRBJ2-7, with 7 bases identical to TRBD1. V lost 6 bases and J lost 5; bases outside the gene matches: 4. This CDR3 comprises 12 residues. Germline lookup yields CDR1 MNHNS and CDR2 SASEGT. This CDR3 reads CASRRDRDEQYF. The CDR3 DNA is TGTGCCAGCAGACGAGACAGGGACGAGCAGTACTTC.

CDR3 sequence (DNA): TGTGCCAGCACCCGGGGGGGGCCGGGGACCGGGGAGCTGTTTTTT. This gives the protein CASTRGGPGTGELFF. V gene TRBV9 combines with J gene TRBJ2-2; 8 nucleotides agree with TRBD2. CDR1 and CDR2 (germline): SGDLS, YYNGEE. V lost 6 bases and J lost 5; bases outside the gene matches: 9. The CDR3 covers 15 residues.

This chain uses TRBV18 with TRBJ1-6, with a weak D call TRBD1 (5 bases). CDR1 and CDR2 from the germline V gene are KGHSH and LQKENI. This CDR3 region has 15 residues. V shed 1 base and J shed 11 bases, with 15 bases lying between them. The CDR3 sequence: CASSPRRQGEAPLHF. CDR3 nucleotide sequence: TGTGCCAGCTCACCACGACGTCAGGGAGAGGCACCCCTCCACTTT.

The gene calls are TRBV4-3 and TRBJ1-4, with no clear D. CDR3 length: 15 residues. CDR1 and CDR2 from the germline V gene are LGHNA and YSLEER. The V gene lost 1 base and the J gene lost 7 bases, with 13 bases spanning the gap. This chain's CDR3 is CASSQGMVRAEKLFF. Here the CDR3 DNA reads TGCGCCAGCAGCCAAGGGATGGTTCGGGCTGAAAAACTGTTTTTT.

The V and J genes are TRBV6-1 and TRBJ2-7; D may correspond to TRBD1 or TRBD2 (5 bases each). This CDR3 is 16 amino acids long. Between the trimmed V and J ends, which lost 6 bases and 0 bases, there was a span of 18 bases. From germline, CDR1 is MNHNS and CDR2 SASEGT. CDR3 residues: CASRIEGQASSYEQYF. Written as DNA, the CDR3 is TGTGCCAGCAGAATCGAGGGGCAGGCGAGCTCCTACGAGCAGTACTTC.

Many counts were recorded for this clonotype. The chain joins TRBV28 to TRBJ2-2; D uncertain. V shed 2 bases and J shed 1 base, with 8 bases lying between them. From germline, CDR1 is MDHEN and CDR2 SYDVKM. The CDR3 runs 15 residues. The CDR3 spells CASSLGSENTGELFF. The CDR3 coding sequence is TGTGCCAGCAGTTTAGGATCAGAGAACACCGGGGAGCTGTTTTTT.

There are many counts of this clonotype. V and J are TRBV2 and TRBJ2-7; TRBD1 matches at 7 bases. The CDR3 contains 13 residues. The junction had 8 bases not matched to a gene; V was cut back by 10 bases and J by 2 bases. Germline values: CDR1 SNHLY, CDR2 FYNNEI. Written as DNA, the CDR3 is TGTGCCACAAACCGGCAGGGGGCCTACGAGCAGTACTTC. Its protein product is CATNRQGAYEQYF.

This clonotype was counted many times. The chain joins TRBV7-8 to TRBJ1-2; 9 bases line up with TRBD1. Unmatched junction bases numbered 6, after V lost 5 bases and J lost 5 bases. The germline V gene has CDR1 SGHVS and CDR2 FQNEAQ. The CDR3 is made up of 14 amino acids. The CDR3 spells CASSPRQGEYGYTF. The CDR3 DNA is TGTGCCAGCAGCCCTCGACAGGGGGAGTATGGCTACACCTTC.

This clonotype was observed at least ten times. V usage is TRBV2 and J usage is TRBJ1-5; D ambiguous. Germline CDR1 and CDR2: SNHLY and FYNNEI. The CDR3 is made up of 13 amino acids. The V gene lost 5 bases and the J gene lost 7 bases, with 12 bases spanning the gap. In nucleotides, the CDR3 is TGTGCCAGCAGTCCCATACCGGGGCAGCCCCAGCATTTT. It translates to CASSPIPGQPQHF. The full variable domain, completed using reference TRBV2 and TRBJ1-5, is EPEVTQTPSHQVTQMGQEVILRCVPISNHLYFYWYRQILGQKVEFLVSFYNNEISEKSEIFDDQFSVERPDGSNFTLKIRSTKLEDSAMYFCASSPIPGQPQHFGDGTRLSIL.

The chain employs TRBV5-6 and TRBJ2-3; D is uncertain. Germline-derived CDR1 and CDR2 are SGHDT and YYEEEE. V lost 1 base and J lost 10, with 10 bases in between. This CDR3 has 12 residues. CDR3 sequence reads: CASSLWENAQYF. The CDR3, as DNA: TGTGCCAGCAGCTTGTGGGAAAACGCGCAGTATTTT.

CDR3 loop: CASSPDGGEKLFF. As DNA, the CDR3 is TGTGCCAGCTCACCGGATGGGGGAGAAAAACTGTTTTTT. The chain combines TRBV18 with TRBJ1-4; possible D gene TRBD1, 5 bases. This CDR3 has 13 amino acids. From germline, CDR1 is KGHSH and CDR2 LQKENI. V lost 3 bases to trimming and J lost 8 bases, with 10 bases between them.

This clonotype was observed many times. The chain is built from TRBV12-5 and TRBJ2-7, with TRBD1 identical over 8 bases. Germline loops: CDR1 LGHNT, CDR2 FRNRAP. This CDR3 has 17 residues. Unmatched junction bases numbered 13, after V lost 3 bases and J lost 3 bases. CDR3 in DNA: TGTGCTAGTGGTTTTCGGTTTAGGGGGACAGGAAACTACGAGCAGTACTTC. This encodes CASGFRFRGTGNYEQYF.

In its sample, this clonotype was seen a few times. The rearrangement uses TRBV5-1 and TRBJ1-1; 9 bases map to TRBD1. The CDR3 is 16 amino acids. Germline CDR1 reads SGHRS; CDR2 reads YFSETQ. V shed 0 bases, J shed 5 bases, and the junction held 8 bases outside the gene matches. In DNA, the CDR3 is TGCGCCAGCAGCTTGGGTTCCGGGACAGGGAGAACTGAAGCTTTCTTT. Its translation: CASSLGSGTGRTEAFF.

This clonotype was counted a few times. This chain joins TRBV7-2 and TRBJ1-6, with TRBD1 matching over 8 bases. The J segment lost 7 bases and the V segment lost 3 bases, leaving 8 bases of the junction unmatched. CDR1 and CDR2 (germline): SGHTA, FQGNSA. This CDR3 spans 16 amino acids. The CDR3 is CASSFQPGTGNSPLHF. CDR3 sequence (DNA): TGTGCCAGCAGCTTTCAACCCGGGACAGGCAATTCACCCCTCCACTTT.

CDR3 sequence reads: CASSLNRGQTEAFF. CDR3 nucleotide sequence: TGCGCCAGCAGCTTGAACAGGGGGCAAACTGAAGCTTTCTTT. V and J are TRBV5-1 and TRBJ1-1; 9 nucleotides align to TRBD1. Germline V gene lookup returns CDR1 SGHRS and CDR2 YFSETQ. The CDR3 consists of 14 residues. Trimming took 1 base from V and 5 from J; bases not matched to a gene: 3.

This clonotype was seen a handful of times. A read error may produce the germline difference seen at one junction end. The V gene is TRBV11-2, the J gene TRBJ1-6, with TRBD1 identical over 7 bases. Germline V gene data show CDR1 as SGHAT and CDR2 as FQNNGV. CDR3 size: 15 residues. Here the CDR3 reads CANSFTGDRYSPLHF. DNA of the CDR3: TGTGCCAACAGCTTTACAGGGGACCGTTATTCGCCCCTCCACTTT. The full variable domain, completed using reference TRBV11-2 and TRBJ1-6, is EAGVAQSPRYKIIEKRQSVAFWCNPISGHATLYWYQQILGQGPKLLIQFQNNGVVDDSQLPKDRFSAERLKGVDSTLKIQPAKLEDSAVYLCANSFTGDRYSPLHFGNGTRLTVT.

The sample holds many counts of this clonotype. The chain is built from TRBV7-2 and TRBJ1-2; D possibly corresponds to TRBD1 (6 bases). V was shortened by 4 bases and J by 8 bases, with 14 bases between the two germline ends. Germline assignment: CDR1 SGHTA and CDR2 FQGNSA. The CDR3 is 13 amino acids. CDR3 DNA: TGTGCCAGCAGCTCTCACCCACAGGGCGGCTACACCTTC. Its protein product is CASSSHPQGGYTF.